Following are 11 T cell receptor beta chains from one sample sequenced in a study of early T cells in non-severe SARS-CoV-2 infection. TCRdb re-called the 5' RACE reads through MiXCR, storing one row per CDR3 protein. The sample consists of around 94,000 distinct CDR3 sequences, roughly 13% of them appearing once. The specimen was whole blood. The receptors here all came from an adult who was a healthcare worker with PCR-confirmed SARS-CoV-2 infection or an uninfected control (not recorded which).

The chain has TRBV9 and TRBJ2-7; 8 bases agree with TRBD2. The CDR3 length is 15 residues. The J segment lost 1 base and the V segment lost 4 bases, leaving 7 bases of the junction unmatched. Germline CDR1 is SGDLS and CDR2 is YYNGEE. The CDR3 DNA reads as TGTGCCAGCAGCCCGGGAGGGCACGGGTCCTACGAGCAGTACTTC. Residues: CASSPGGHGSYEQYF.

This sequence joins TRBV7-3 and TRBJ2-1; D is possibly TRBD1 or TRBD2 (5 bases each). Trimming shortened V by 1 base and J by 6 bases, and 7 bases separated the two germline ends. The CDR3 runs 13 residues. Germline V gives CDR1 SGHTA, CDR2 FQGTGA. CDR3 in DNA: TGTGCCAGCAGCTTAATTGGGGGCAATGAGCAGTTCTTC. Translating it yields CASSLIGGNEQFF.

The rearrangement links TRBV6-1 to TRBJ2-7; 9 positions agree with TRBD1. V lost 5 bases, J lost 5 bases, and 10 bases stayed unmatched. CDR1 is MNHNS and CDR2 is SASEGT in the germline V gene. This CDR3 region has 15 residues. The CDR3 loop reads CASSPTGTGSDEQYF. In nucleotides, the CDR3 is TGTGCCAGCAGTCCCACCGGGACAGGGTCAGACGAGCAGTACTTC.

This clonotype was seen many times. This chain links TRBV5-5 with TRBJ2-1; D perhaps matches TRBD1 (5 bases). The CDR3 runs 15 residues. Germline V CDR1 and CDR2: SGHKS, YYEKEE (reference sequence). V was pared by 1 base and J by 2 bases, with 10 bases between. CDR3 DNA: TGTGCCAGCAGCTTGCGTGACAGAACCTACAATGAGCAGTTCTTC. This codes for CASSLRDRTYNEQFF.

The chain combines TRBV29-1 with TRBJ2-1; 8 bases line up with TRBD1. V gave up 3 bases and J gave up 6 bases; unmatched junction bases: 4. CDR3 length: 13 residues. Germline CDR1 and CDR2: SQVTM and ANQGSEA. CDR3 residues: CSVDSRGLNEQFF. CDR3 nucleotide sequence: TGCAGCGTTGATTCCAGGGGGCTCAATGAGCAGTTCTTC.

This clonotype was seen a handful of times. The genes are TRBV6-6 and TRBJ2-7, with 7 bases lining up with TRBD2. With 2 bases clipped from V and 0 bases from J, the junction kept 4 bases outside the gene matches. The V gene's germline CDR1 is MNHNY and CDR2 SVGAGI (reference sequence). The CDR3 runs to 15 residues. CDR3 region: CASSYAGDSSYEQYF. Here the CDR3 DNA reads TGTGCCAGCAGTTACGCGGGAGATAGCTCCTACGAGCAGTACTTC.

J is TRBJ2-3 and V is TRBV10-3, with 10 bases that match TRBD1. Trimming cost V 6 bases and J 3 bases; bases outside gene matches: 6. The germline CDR1 and CDR2 sequences are ENHRY and SYGVKD. The CDR3 length is 15 residues. The DNA for the CDR3 is TGTGCCATCAGAAGGGACAGGGGCTATACAGATACGCAGTATTTT. It encodes CAIRRDRGYTDTQYF.

This clonotype was observed many times. The chain is built from TRBV12-3 or TRBV12-4 and TRBJ1-5; no clear D gene. CDR3 length equals 12 residues. V lost 1 base and J 5 bases, leaving 3 bases between the germline ends. The CDR3: CASSLVDQPQHF. The CDR3 nucleotides read TGTGCCAGCAGTTTAGTCGATCAGCCCCAGCATTTT.

The chain recombines TRBV7-9 with TRBJ1-2; D remains unclear. The CDR3 spans 15 residues. Trimming pared 4 bases from V and 8 bases from J, leaving 20 bases between. Germline V gene lookup returns CDR1 SEHNR and CDR2 FQNEAQ (reference sequence). The CDR3 DNA follows: TGTGCCAGCAGCTCGACCTGGACTCCCAATGAGGGCTACACCTTC. As protein: CASSSTWTPNEGYTF.

The V call is TRBV10-3, the J call TRBJ2-7; 10 bases are shared with TRBD1. Per germline, CDR1 ENHRY and CDR2 SYGVKD. With V trimmed by 8 bases and J by 6 bases, 10 bases remained unmatched. This CDR3 has 14 amino acids. DNA for the CDR3: TGTGCCATCGCCCCGGGACAGGGGAAGGTCGAGCAGTACTTC. Translation gives CAIAPGQGKVEQYF.

There are many counts of this clonotype. V and J are TRBV20-1 and TRBJ2-5; TRBD2 agrees at 7 bases. The CDR3 contains 15 residues. J gave up 5 bases and V 2 bases, and 11 bases lay outside the gene matches. In germline, CDR1 is DFQATT, CDR2 SNEGSKA (reference sequence). The CDR3 nucleotides read TGCAGTGCTAGAAACGTTGCGGGAGAGGTGGAGACCCAGTACTTC. It yields the protein CSARNVAGEVETQYF.